The 10 T cell receptor beta chains reported below all come from one sample, sequenced in a study of T cell responses to AZD1222 COVID-19 vaccine. The table came from immunoSEQ multiplex PCR; TCRdb's copy has only in-frame clones and leaves some out. The sample lists about 140,000 clones, 80% to 95% occurring once. The source was peripheral blood, collected on day 0 of AZD1222 vaccination. These receptors originate from an adult in good health.

The chain has TRBV7-2 and TRBJ2-7; no firm D call. CDR3 length: 14 residues. With 0 bases removed from V and 0 bases from J, the gap between germline ends came to 6 bases. Germline V lookup: CDR1 SGHTA, CDR2 FQGNSA. Written as DNA, the CDR3 is TGTGCCAGCAGCTTAGCGGACGTCTCCTACGAGCAGTACTTC. Residues: CASSLADVSYEQYF.

The chain has TRBV23-1 and TRBJ2-7; 7 positions match TRBD1. TRBV23-1 is assigned to the ORF class and has an uncertain function. The CDR3 totals 17 residues. V lost 2 bases, J lost 4 bases, and 14 bases stayed unmatched. The CDR3 loop is CASSQPRDRESEYEQYF. CDR3 in DNA: TGCGCCAGCAGTCAACCCCGAGACAGGGAATCAGAGTACGAGCAGTACTTC.

The chain carries TRBV20-1 and TRBJ1-2; D might be TRBD1 (6 bases). Looked up from germline, CDR1 is DFQATT and CDR2 is SNEGSKA (reference sequence). This CDR3 is built from 14 residues. V lost 3 bases to trimming and J lost 5 bases, with 16 bases between them. The CDR3 region is CSASTPRGGYGYTF. The CDR3 DNA reads as TGCAGTGCTAGTACCCCCAGGGGCGGTTATGGCTACACCTTC.

The V call is TRBV21-1, the J call TRBJ1-1. TRBV21-1 is recorded as a pseudogene. The CDR3 length is 15 residues. The CDR3: CASSKGRGLNTEAFF. CDR3 DNA: TGTGCCAGCAGCAAGGGGAGGGGGTTGAACACTGAAGCTTTCTTT.

The J gene is TRBJ1-5, the V gene TRBV28; D is possibly TRBD1 (5 bases). This CDR3 has 15 residues. The V and J ends lost 6 bases and 5 bases respectively, with 17 bases between them. CDR1 is MDHEN and CDR2 is SYDVKM in the germline V gene. DNA of the CDR3: TGTGCCAGCAGAGAGAGACAGAGAACTTATCAGCCCCAGCATTTT. Protein sequence: CASRERQRTYQPQHF.

The V call is TRBV18, the J call TRBJ1-2; TRBD1 might be the D (5 bases). Trimming took 3 bases from V and 3 from J, leaving 11 bases between them. The CDR3 runs 14 residues. CDR1 and CDR2 from the germline V gene are KGHSH and LQKENI. CDR3 sequence: CASSPYPGYYGYTF. The CDR3 DNA follows: TGTGCCAGCTCACCGTATCCAGGGTACTATGGCTACACCTTC.

CDR3 loop: CASSVDGRSFMNTEAFF. Written as DNA, the CDR3 is TGTGCCAGCAGCGTAGATGGTCGCAGCTTCATGAACACTGAAGCTTTCTTT. The chain uses TRBV9 and TRBJ1-1; D remains ambiguous. V lost 0 bases, J lost 0 bases, and 15 bases lay in between. CDR1 is SGDLS, CDR2 YYNGEE, per germline. This CDR3 is 17 amino acids long.

This chain connects TRBV4-1 to TRBJ2-1; 8 bases fit TRBD1. The CDR3 covers 16 residues. Germline CDR1 is MGHRA and CDR2 is YSYEKL. V dropped 1 base and J dropped 3; count of bases not matched to a gene: 5. The CDR3 loop is CASSQVTGGLYNEQFF. The CDR3 DNA follows: TGCGCCAGCAGCCAAGTCACAGGGGGACTCTACAATGAGCAGTTCTTC.

The chain recombines TRBV6-6 with TRBJ1-5, with TRBD1 matching 7 bases. The CDR3 contains 17 residues. The V and J ends lost 5 bases and 0 bases, in that order; junction bases with no gene match: 10. CDR1 and CDR2 (germline): MNHNY, SVGAGI (reference sequence). The CDR3 spells CASSLQGGLTSNQPQHF. For the CDR3, the DNA is TGTGCCAGCAGTCTTCAGGGGGGCCTGACTAGCAATCAGCCCCAGCATTTT.

This rearrangement joins TRBV6-2 or TRBV6-3 to TRBJ2-3; 8 nucleotides align to TRBD2. The J segment lost 2 bases and the V segment lost 4 bases, leaving 5 bases of the junction unmatched. Germline V gene data show CDR1 as MNHEY and CDR2 as SVGEGT. This CDR3 spans 15 amino acids. The CDR3 nucleotides are TGTGCCAGCAGTTTCACTAGCGGTTCCACAGATACGCAGTATTTT. This gives the protein CASSFTSGSTDTQYF.